Below, 2 T cell receptor beta chains from the same sample are listed, as sequenced in a study of blood T cell repertoires in COVID-19. The assay was immunoSEQ multiplex PCR, and TCRdb's table has in-frame clones only and misses some. The table lists approximately 220,000 clones, approximately 80% of them singletons. The sample consisted of peripheral blood. The receptor source for this set is a woman at least 80 years old with acute or convalescent COVID-19.

The J gene is TRBJ2-5, the V gene TRBV28, with D possibly TRBD2 on 6 matching bases. The CDR3 sequence is 13 residues long. Trimming shortened V by 6 bases and J by 6 bases, and 14 bases separated the two germline ends. Germline V gives CDR1 MDHEN, CDR2 SYDVKM. In DNA form, the CDR3 reads TGTGCCAGCAGGGAACCAGGGACTCAGACCCAGTACTTC. Protein sequence: CASREPGTQTQYF.

The count of this clone is one. The rearrangement joins TRBV5-1 to TRBJ2-1, with unresolved D. With 1 base removed from V and 0 bases from J, the gap between germline ends came to 5 bases. Germline lookup yields CDR1 SGHRS and CDR2 YFSETQ. There are 14 residues in the CDR3. The CDR3, as DNA: TGCGCCAGCAGCTTGCCTAGCTCCTACAATGAGCAGTTCTTC. This gives the protein CASSLPSSYNEQFF. The full variable domain, completed using reference TRBV5-1 and TRBJ2-1, is KAGVTQTPRYLIKTRGQQVTLSCSPISGHRSVSWYQQTPGQGLQFLFEYFSETQRNKGNFPGRFSGRQFSNSRSEMNVSTLELGDSALYLCASSLPSSYNEQFFGPGTRLTVL.